This TCR beta chain derives from a study of tumor and adjacent non-tumor tissue in lung cancer. Looking at the study overall: The cohort had about a dozen adenocarcinoma, a couple of squamous cell and 1 small cell patients. Around 4 million productive TCRbeta reads were obtained per sample on average. Study-level findings and limits: Significantly higher TCR diversity was found in tumor than normal lung. In normal lung, the top 100 clones were significantly more dominant than in tumor.

Within the sample, this clonotype is medium-sized. Its matching antigen is unknown. From germline, CDR1 is MNHNS and CDR2 SASEGT. This CDR3 comprises 13 residues. V was cut by 6 bases and J by 7 bases, with 12 bases left in between. The template was RNA from unsorted bulk tissue. TCRbeta libraries were built with three rounds of nested PCR, modified from ARM-PCR. TCRdb re-called the multiplex PCR reads through MiXCR, storing one row per CDR3 protein. The table records around 79,000 distinct CDR3 sequences, around 70% of them present only once. The specimen was lung tumor tissue. The source is a middle-aged woman with non-small cell lung cancer. J is TRBJ2-2 and V is TRBV6-1; possibly TRBD1 for D (6 bases). The CDR3 DNA reads as TGTGCCAGCAGGCACAGGGCGGGCGGGGAGCTGTTTTTT. It specifies CASRHRAGGELFF.